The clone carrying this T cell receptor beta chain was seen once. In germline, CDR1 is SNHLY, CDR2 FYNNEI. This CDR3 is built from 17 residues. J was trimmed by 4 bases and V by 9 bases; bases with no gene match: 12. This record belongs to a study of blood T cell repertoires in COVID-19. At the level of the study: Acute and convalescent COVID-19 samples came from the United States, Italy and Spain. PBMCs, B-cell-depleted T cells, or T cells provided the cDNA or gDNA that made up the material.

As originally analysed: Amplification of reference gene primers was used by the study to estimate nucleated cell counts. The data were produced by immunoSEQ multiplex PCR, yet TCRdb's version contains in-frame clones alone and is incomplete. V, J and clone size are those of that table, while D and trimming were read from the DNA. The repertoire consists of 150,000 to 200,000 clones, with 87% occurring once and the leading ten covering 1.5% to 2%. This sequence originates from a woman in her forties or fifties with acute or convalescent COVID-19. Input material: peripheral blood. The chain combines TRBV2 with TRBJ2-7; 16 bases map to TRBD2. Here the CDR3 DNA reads TGTGCCAGTACCTCGGGACTAGCGGGGGGGCTCCCATACGAGCAGTACTTC. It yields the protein CASTSGLAGGLPYEQYF.